This passage covers 11 T cell receptor beta chains from one sample sequenced in a study of T cells in Graves' hyperthyroidism and ophthalmopathy. Researchers took RNA transcripts and amplified the TCR beta CDR3 regions from them. Researchers ran a first-round RT-PCR on the TCR CDR3 using the HTBI primer set. MiXCR, run by TCRdb on the multiplex PCR reads, gives a single entry per CDR3 protein. The sample has about 400,000 distinct CDR3 sequences; roughly 15% are singletons. The sequenced material came from blood. The source of these receptors is a man younger than 35 with Graves' ophthalmopathy.

In this sample, this clonotype turned up many times. This chain links TRBV20-1 with TRBJ2-3, with TRBD1 matching 7 bases. The germline V gene encodes CDR1 DFQATT and CDR2 SNEGSKA (reference sequence). The CDR3 runs 14 residues. Trimming at V came to 5 bases and at J to 1 base, leaving 6 bases not matched to a gene. As DNA, the CDR3 is TGCAGTGCTCGACAGGGCATCGGCACAGATACGCAGTATTTT. This translates into CSARQGIGTDTQYF.

This clonotype was found many times. V usage is TRBV7-9 and J usage is TRBJ1-3; D not certain. The germline gives CDR1 SEHNR, CDR2 FQNEAQ (reference sequence). The CDR3 contains 17 residues. V was cut by 1 base and J by 0 bases, with 13 bases left in between. The CDR3 sequence: CASSLEATLYSGNTIYF. In DNA, the CDR3 is TGTGCCAGCAGCTTAGAGGCCACGCTCTACTCTGGAAACACCATATATTTT.

This chain connects TRBV20-1 to TRBJ1-6; 9 bases align to TRBD1. The trim removed 0 bases at V and 8 bases at J, leaving 14 bases unmatched. This CDR3 is 18 amino acids long. Germline V CDR1 and CDR2: DFQATT, SNEGSKA (reference sequence). The CDR3 nucleotides read TGCAGTGCTAGAGAAGGTTTTACAGGGGGCCTTTTTGATTCACCCCTCCACTTT. Its protein is CSAREGFTGGLFDSPLHF.

Many counts were recorded for this clonotype. The chain couples TRBV5-1 to TRBJ2-3; D possibly corresponds to TRBD2 (6 bases). The CDR3 length is 14 residues. V lost 3 bases, J lost 2 bases, and 10 bases lay in between. Germline V gene data show CDR1 as SGHRS and CDR2 as YFSETQ. In DNA form, the CDR3 reads TGCGCCAGCAGCTCCCGGGAGCTCACAGATACGCAGTATTTT. The encoded protein is CASSSRELTDTQYF.

This clonotype was seen many times. The rearrangement uses TRBV12-5 and TRBJ2-4, with a weak D call TRBD1 (6 bases). V lost 7 bases and J 1 base, leaving 11 bases between the germline ends. The CDR3 runs to 14 residues. Per germline, CDR1 LGHNT and CDR2 FRNRAP. The DNA for the CDR3 is TGTGCTAGTGTGGGGGCCTTGGCCAAAAACATTCAGTACTTC. It encodes CASVGALAKNIQYF.

This clonotype was detected ten times or more. CDR3 in amino acids: CASSLGDRGNQPQHF. In nucleotides, the CDR3 is TGTGCCAGCAGTTTAGGGGACAGGGGGAATCAGCCCCAGCATTTT. The chain recombines TRBV27 with TRBJ1-5; the match to TRBD1 covers 11 bases. Germline V gives CDR1 MNHEY, CDR2 SMNVEV (reference sequence). V dropped 2 bases and J dropped 4; count of bases not matched to a gene: 1. The CDR3 totals 15 residues.

V is TRBV11-3 and J is TRBJ2-2; TRBD1 or TRBD2 may be the D gene (5 bases each). The germline CDR1 and CDR2 sequences are SGHNT and YENEEA. This CDR3 region has 15 residues. The germline V and J ends were trimmed by 2 bases and 5 bases, with 12 bases remaining between them. This CDR3 is CASSLLGALTGELFF. The CDR3 nucleotides read TGTGCCAGCAGCTTACTCGGGGCCCTTACCGGGGAGCTGTTTTTT.

This clonotype showed up many times. This chain connects TRBV28 to TRBJ1-2; TRBD1 might be the D (6 bases). Germline V gene data show CDR1 as MDHEN and CDR2 as SYDVKM. Between the trimmed V and J ends, which lost 8 bases and 8 bases, there was a span of 21 bases. The CDR3 covers 14 residues. CDR3 loop: CASRAGQSLGGYTF. As DNA, the CDR3 is TGTGCCAGCCGGGCTGGACAGAGCCTGGGGGGCTACACCTTC.

At least ten counts were recorded for this clonotype. This chain uses TRBV12-3 or TRBV12-4 with TRBJ2-7, with D tentatively TRBD1 (6 bases). The CDR3 consists of 13 residues. The V end lost 4 bases, the J end lost 2 bases, and 9 bases lay between the germline ends. In nucleotides, the CDR3 is TGTGCCAGCAGTTATGGACAGCCCTACGAGCAGTACTTC. Its translation is CASSYGQPYEQYF.

V gene TRBV24-1 combines with J gene TRBJ1-1, with 8 nucleotides matching TRBD1. V shed 0 bases and J 11 bases; nucleotides not matched to a gene: 7. This CDR3 is 14 amino acids long. Germline lookup yields CDR1 KGHDR and CDR2 SFDVKD. The CDR3 is CATSDLQSGDRAFF. The CDR3 DNA follows: TGTGCCACCAGTGATTTGCAATCGGGGGACAGGGCTTTCTTT.

This clonotype occurred many times. J is TRBJ2-7 and V is TRBV30, with 11 bases that match TRBD1. CDR3 size: 15 residues. Germline loops: CDR1 GTSNPN, CDR2 SVGIG (reference sequence). Trimming took 2 bases from V and 4 from J; bases not matched to a gene: 7. DNA of the CDR3: TGTGCCTGGAGTCCTGAGGACAGGGGGCCATACGAGCAGTACTTC. It encodes CAWSPEDRGPYEQYF.